The next 14 T cell receptor beta chains were all read from a single sample in a study of Graves' ophthalmopathy and Graves' hyperthyroidism. RNA transcripts yielded amplified TCR beta CDR3 regions. After a first-round RT-PCR with HTBI primers, a second-round multiplex PCR was run. One entry per CDR3 protein, called by TCRdb with MiXCR from the multiplex PCR reads. Among almost 750,000 distinct CDR3 sequences listed, roughly two fifths were seen once. Sample: peripheral blood. These receptors were collected from an adult man with Graves' ophthalmopathy.

With regard to this clonotype: A much larger clone sits a single nucleotide away, making a read error possible. This chain links TRBV7-9 with TRBJ2-5; no definite D call. The CDR3 is made up of 14 amino acids. CDR1 SEHNR and CDR2 FQNEAQ come from the germline V gene (reference sequence). CDR3 nucleotide sequence: TGTGCCAGCAGCGTAGGTAACTCCCCAGAGGCCCAGTACTTC. It specifies CASSVGNSPEAQYF. Full variable domain (outside the CDR3, taken from reference TRBV7-9 and TRBJ2-5): DTGVSQNPRHKITKRGQNVTFRCDPISEHNRLYWYRQTLGQGPEFLTYFQNEAQLEKSRLLSDRFSAERPKGSFSTLEIQRTEQGDSAMYLCASSVGNSPEAQYFGPGTRLLVL.

This clonotype has a handful of counts. V gene TRBV2 combines with J gene TRBJ1-4; D gene uncertain. This CDR3 comprises 15 residues. Germline V lookup: CDR1 SNHLY, CDR2 FYNNEI. The ends were cut back, 6 bases at V and 8 bases at J, with 19 bases in the middle. The CDR3 nucleotides are TGTGCCAGCAGCTTGAGTCGCGACAAGTGGGAAAAACTGTTTTTT. Translation: CASSLSRDKWEKLFF.

This clonotype was seen a few times. The chain recombines TRBV7-2 with TRBJ2-7; 10 bases match TRBD1. With 4 bases clipped from V and 4 bases from J, the junction kept 7 bases outside the gene matches. The CDR3 is made up of 15 amino acids. Germline-derived CDR1 and CDR2 are SGHTA and FQGNSA. CDR3: CASSYRQGALYEQYF. The DNA of the CDR3 is TGTGCCAGCAGCTACCGACAGGGGGCTTTGTACGAGCAGTACTTC. Looking up the rest from reference TRBV7-2 and TRBJ2-7 gives the full variable domain: GAGVSQSPSNKVTEKGKDVELRCDPISGHTALYWYRQSLGQGLEFLIYFQGNSAPDKSGLPSDRFSAERTGGSVSTLTIQRTQQEDSAVYLCASSYRQGALYEQYFGPGTRLTVT.

Concerning this clonotype: The junction departs from germline at one end; a sequencing error may be responsible. The chain's CDR3 is CASSQDFKGPSSHEQYF. CDR3 DNA sequence: TGTGCCAGCAGCCAAGATTTCAAGGGACCTAGCTCCCACGAGCAGTACTTC. This rearrangement joins TRBV7-2 to TRBJ2-7, with D perhaps being TRBD1 or TRBD2 (5 bases each). Germline V gene sequence: CDR1 SGHTA, CDR2 FQGNSA. This CDR3 is built from 17 residues.

With respect to this clonotype: One junction end disagrees with the germline gene, perhaps due to a read error. The rearrangement uses TRBV25-1 and TRBJ2-5; D uncertain. The length of the CDR3 is 14 residues. Germline V gene sequence: CDR1 MGHDK, CDR2 SYGVNS. The CDR3 coding sequence is TGTGCCAGCAGTCAATATGGACGAGTAGAGACCCAGTACTTC. Translated: CASSQYGRVETQYF.

As concerns this clonotype: A much larger clone lies a single base off, so this may be a read error. The chain couples TRBV19 to TRBJ1-1, with D hard to call. Germline V lookup: CDR1 LNHDA, CDR2 SQIVND (reference sequence). V was trimmed by 3 bases and J by 0 bases, leaving 8 bases between them. The CDR3 is made up of 14 amino acids. The CDR3 protein is CASSMALMNTEAFF. As DNA, the CDR3 is TGTGCCAGTAGTATGGCTTTAATGAACACTGAAGCTTTCTTT.

The rearrangement uses TRBV7-2 and TRBJ2-2; TRBD2 might be the D (5 bases). The CDR3 is 14 amino acids. In germline, CDR1 is SGHTA, CDR2 FQGNSA. The V gene lost 4 bases and the J gene lost 4 bases, with 10 bases spanning the gap. The CDR3 spells CASSSGLSTGELFF. Written as DNA, the CDR3 is TGTGCCAGCAGCTCCGGACTTAGCACCGGGGAGCTGTTTTTT. The full variable domain, completed using reference TRBV7-2 and TRBJ2-2, is GAGVSQSPSNKVTEKGKDVELRCDPISGHTALYWYRQSLGQGLEFLIYFQGNSAPDKSGLPSDRFSAERTGGSVSTLTIQRTQQEDSAVYLCASSSGLSTGELFFGEGSRLTVL.

This clonotype came up many times. The J gene is TRBJ2-7, the V gene TRBV10-1; D may be TRBD1 (6 bases). The CDR3 is 13 residues long. Trimming left V 4 bases short and J 5 bases short, with 12 bases between. Germline values: CDR1 WNHNN, CDR2 SYGVQD (reference sequence). The CDR3 DNA reads as TGCGCCAGCAGTGGTCAGGGGAACAACGAGCAGTACTTC. Translation gives CASSGQGNNEQYF.

The chain joins TRBV12-3 or TRBV12-4 to TRBJ1-5; TRBD1 matches 7 bases. The CDR3 totals 17 residues. The V segment lost 4 bases and the J segment 1 base; nucleotides outside the gene matches: 10. The CDR3 region is CASSSGQAQVSNQPQHF. CDR3 in DNA: TGTGCCAGCAGTTCAGGACAGGCCCAGGTGAGCAATCAGCCCCAGCATTTT.

A remark on this clonotype: One end of the junction varies from germline; a read error may be responsible. The J gene is TRBJ2-5, the V gene TRBV5-5; TRBD2 is a possible D gene (7 bases). Looked up from germline, CDR1 is SGHKS and CDR2 is YYEKEE (reference sequence). The CDR3 covers 15 residues. CDR3 sequence: CASSQEGGHQETQYF. The CDR3, as DNA: TGCGCCAGCAGCCAAGAGGGGGGGCACCAAGAGACCCAGTACTTC.

J is TRBJ1-2 and V is TRBV7-9; 10 bases map to TRBD1. The V gene end was trimmed by 4 bases and the J gene end by 8 bases; junction bases not matched to a gene: 10. Germline V CDR1 and CDR2: SEHNR, FQNEAQ (reference sequence). CDR3 size: 15 residues. The CDR3: CASSSPLDRGTGYTF. CDR3 DNA sequence: TGTGCCAGCAGCTCCCCCTTGGACAGGGGGACGGGCTACACCTTC.

J is TRBJ1-6 and V is TRBV2; D perhaps matches TRBD1 (6 bases). The CDR3 loop spans 15 amino acids. CDR1 SNHLY and CDR2 FYNNEI come from the germline V gene. Deletions cut 1 base from V and 5 bases from J, with 9 bases between. In DNA, the CDR3 is TGTGCCAGCAGTGAAGGGGACACCCATAATTCACCCCTCCACTTT. It specifies CASSEGDTHNSPLHF.

V gene TRBV19 combines with J gene TRBJ2-2; tentative D call: TRBD1 (6 bases). The CDR3 consists of 15 residues. CDR1 is LNHDA and CDR2 is SQIVND in the germline V gene (reference sequence). V lost 5 bases and J lost 1, with 11 bases in between. CDR3: CASSAATGNTGELFF. CDR3 in DNA: TGTGCCAGTAGTGCGGCGACAGGGAACACCGGGGAGCTGTTTTTT.

This clonotype was seen a handful of times. The CDR3 DNA reads as TGTGCCAGCAGCTTTAGGGACAGGGGGCACTACGAGCAGTACTTC. Residues: CASSFRDRGHYEQYF. This sequence joins TRBV11-2 and TRBJ2-7; 12 nucleotides line up with TRBD1. CDR3 size: 15 residues. Per the germline V gene, CDR1 is SGHAT and CDR2 is FQNNGV. V was pared by 3 bases and J by 3 bases, with 3 bases of the junction left unmatched.